A selection of T cell receptor beta chains follows, all from one sample in a study of shared clonotypes between healthy human individuals. TCRdb's copy holds only in-frame clones and misses some; the assay was immunoSEQ multiplex PCR. The sample holds 2 million to 2.5 million clones, 85% to 95% seen once. Source material: naive CD4+ T cells sorted from blood. Receptors were obtained from a man younger than 35 in good health. CDR3s include the opening cysteine and the closing phenylalanine or tryptophan. The order of the fields is V gene, D gene, clone size, J gene, CDR3 length, CDR3 protein, CDR3 DNA. D genes are given only for firm matches. Only part of the rows carry a size: once, few, many, or a class if the clone is expanded.

V: TRBV7-9
D: -
size: -
J: TRBJ1-3
length: 15
CDR3: CASSLGGDSGNTIYF
DNA: TGTGCCAGCAGCTTAGGGGGGGACTCTGGAAACACCATATATTTT

V: TRBV9
D: TRBD2
size: -
J: TRBJ2-7
length: 17
CDR3: CASSVGGASGGSYEQYF
DNA: TGTGCCAGCAGCGTAGGAGGGGCTAGCGGAGGTTCCTACGAGCAGTACTTC

V: TRBV7-2
D: TRBD2
size: -
J: TRBJ2-7
length: 16
CDR3: CASSLARLAGTDEQYF
DNA: TGTGCCAGCAGCTTAGCCCGATTAGCGGGGACGGACGAGCAGTACTTC

V: TRBV6-5
D: -
size: -
J: TRBJ2-1
length: 12
CDR3: CASSYLVDEQFF
DNA: TGTGCCAGCAGTTATCTGGTTGATGAGCAGTTCTTC

V: TRBV4-3
D: -
size: -
J: TRBJ2-1
length: 15
CDR3: CASSQDFMRINEQFF
DNA: TGCGCCAGCAGCCAAGATTTCATGCGAATCAATGAGCAGTTCTTC

V: TRBV7-9
D: -
size: -
J: TRBJ2-7
length: 16
CDR3: CASSKNPPGHLYEQYF
DNA: TGTGCCAGCAGCAAGAATCCCCCGGGACACCTCTACGAGCAGTACTTC

V: TRBV20-1
D: -
size: once
J: TRBJ1-6
length: 11
CDR3: CSAKTETPLHF
DNA: TGCAGTGCTAAGACAGAGACACCCCTCCACTTT

V: TRBV19
D: -
size: -
J: TRBJ1-5
length: 12
CDR3: CASRDSNQPQHF
DNA: TGTGCCAGTAGGGACAGCAATCAGCCCCAGCATTTT

V: TRBV5-6
D: TRBD1
size: once
J: TRBJ2-7
length: 15
CDR3: CASSSGTGSSYEQYF
DNA: TGTGCCAGCAGCTCTGGGACAGGATCCTCCTACGAGCAGTACTTC

V: TRBV12-5
D: -
size: -
J: TRBJ1-1
length: 14
CDR3: CASGLRTGSTEAFF
DNA: TGTGCTAGTGGTTTGAGGACGGGGAGCACTGAAGCTTTCTTT

V: TRBV18
D: -
size: -
J: TRBJ2-5
length: 12
CDR3: CASSPMQETQYF
DNA: TGTGCCAGCTCACCGATGCAAGAGACCCAGTACTTC

V: TRBV10-3
D: -
size: -
J: TRBJ2-7
length: 13
CDR3: CAISWTFLNEQYF
DNA: TGTGCCATCTCTTGGACTTTTCTTAACGAGCAGTACTTC

V: TRBV19
D: -
size: -
J: TRBJ1-6
length: 14
CDR3: CASSMVGQNSPLHF
DNA: TGTGCCAGTAGTATGGTCGGACAGAATTCACCCCTCCACTTT

V: TRBV2
D: TRBD2
size: -
J: TRBJ2-1
length: 15
CDR3: CASRRGGQTYNEQFF
DNA: TGTGCCAGCAGGCGGGGGGGGCAAACCTACAATGAGCAGTTCTTC

V: TRBV30
D: -
size: -
J: TRBJ2-7
length: 13
CDR3: CAWSGGTTYEQYF
DNA: TGTGCCTGGAGTGGCGGGACAACTTACGAGCAGTACTTC

V: TRBV19
D: -
size: -
J: TRBJ1-1
length: 14
CDR3: CASSIAARHTEAFF
DNA: TGTGCCAGTAGTATAGCCGCGCGTCACACTGAAGCTTTCTTT

V: TRBV2
D: -
size: -
J: TRBJ2-2
length: 15
CDR3: CASSETRTNTGELFF
DNA: TGTGCCAGCAGCGAGACTAGGACGAACACCGGGGAGCTGTTTTTT

V: TRBV7-9
D: -
size: -
J: TRBJ1-2
length: 12
CDR3: CASSFPGRGYTF
DNA: TGTGCCAGCAGCTTCCCCGGCCGGGGCTACACCTTC

V: TRBV9
D: -
size: -
J: TRBJ2-7
length: 15
CDR3: CASSPDPRGSYEQYF
DNA: TGTGCCAGCAGCCCCGACCCTAGGGGCTCCTACGAGCAGTACTTC

V: TRBV11-3
D: -
size: -
J: TRBJ1-5
length: 17
CDR3: CASSLDQARDSNQPQHF
DNA: TGTGCCAGCAGCTTAGATCAGGCAAGGGATAGCAATCAGCCCCAGCATTTT

V: TRBV7-7
D: -
size: -
J: TRBJ1-1
length: 14
CDR3: CAIHPGGRDTEAFF
DNA: TGTGCTATACATCCGGGGGGTAGAGACACTGAAGCTTTCTTT

V: TRBV5-1
D: -
size: once
J: TRBJ1-5
length: 12
CDR3: CASSLDGLIKHF
DNA: TGCGCCAGCAGCTTGGATGGCCTAATAAAGCATTTT

V: TRBV7-8
D: TRBD1
size: -
J: TRBJ2-2
length: 18
CDR3: CASSLYSWGQGYTGELFF
DNA: TGTGCCAGCAGCCTTTATTCCTGGGGACAGGGGTACACCGGGGAGCTGTTTTTT

V: TRBV7-9
D: -
size: once
J: TRBJ1-1
length: 13
CDR3: CASYLTANTEAFF
DNA: TGTGCCAGCTACCTCACGGCGAACACTGAAGCTTTCTTT

V: TRBV18
D: -
size: -
J: TRBJ2-3
length: 16
CDR3: CASSPVGRPVADTQYF
DNA: TGTGCCAGCTCACCGGTAGGCAGGCCGGTGGCAGATACGCAGTATTTT

V: TRBV19
D: TRBD2
size: -
J: TRBJ2-7
length: 14
CDR3: CASSLSGRSYEQYF
DNA: TGTGCCAGTAGCCTTAGCGGGAGAAGCTACGAGCAGTACTTC

V: TRBV7-9
D: TRBD2
size: -
J: TRBJ2-1
length: 17
CDR3: CASSFVRPGLAGLEQFF
DNA: TGTGCCAGCAGCTTTGTGAGACCGGGACTAGCGGGGCTCGAGCAGTTCTTC

V: TRBV5-4
D: TRBD1
size: -
J: TRBJ2-7
length: 13
CDR3: CASSPDRGYEQYF
DNA: TGTGCCAGCAGCCCGGACAGGGGGTACGAGCAGTACTTC

V: TRBV30
D: TRBD1
size: -
J: TRBJ1-5
length: 18
CDR3: CAWSIHRQGWHSNQPQHF
DNA: TGTGCCTGGAGTATTCACAGACAGGGGTGGCATAGCAATCAGCCCCAGCATTTT

V: TRBV9
D: TRBD2
size: -
J: TRBJ2-2
length: 19
CDR3: CASSAATPGGGRRNGELFF
DNA: TGTGCCAGCAGCGCCGCCACCCCCGGCGGGGGACGTAGGAACGGGGAGCTGTTTTTT

V: TRBV5-6
D: -
size: few
J: TRBJ2-5
length: 16
CDR3: CASSPIGGLGQETQYF
DNA: TGTGCCAGCAGCCCAATCGGGGGGCTAGGGCAAGAGACCCAGTACTTC

V: TRBV28
D: -
size: -
J: TRBJ2-1
length: 12
CDR3: CASSSTGTAQFF
DNA: TGTGCCAGCAGTTCCACCGGGACGGCCCAGTTCTTC

V: TRBV9
D: -
size: -
J: TRBJ2-7
length: 15
CDR3: CASSVAGDRYYEQYF
DNA: TGTGCCAGCAGCGTAGCGGGGGACAGATACTACGAGCAGTACTTC

V: TRBV2
D: TRBD1
size: -
J: TRBJ2-3
length: 17
CDR3: CASTDQTGTGGGDTQYF
DNA: TGTGCCAGCACTGACCAGACCGGGACAGGGGGAGGAGATACGCAGTATTTT

V: TRBV20-1
D: -
size: -
J: TRBJ1-2
length: 11
CDR3: CSARGTVGYTF
DNA: TGCAGTGCTAGAGGGACTGTCGGCTACACCTTC

V: TRBV10-3
D: TRBD1
size: many
J: TRBJ1-5
length: 13
CDR3: CATGQAPGGPQHF
DNA: TGTGCCACCGGACAGGCGCCCGGGGGGCCCCAGCATTTT

V: TRBV9
D: -
size: once
J: TRBJ1-4
length: 14
CDR3: CASSTQGVGEKLFF
DNA: TGTGCCAGCAGCACACAGGGCGTGGGTGAAAAACTGTTTTTT

V: TRBV5-1
D: -
size: once
J: TRBJ2-2
length: 14
CDR3: CASSHPTNTGELFF
DNA: TGCGCCAGCAGCCACCCTACGAACACCGGGGAGCTGTTTTTT

V: TRBV30
D: -
size: -
J: TRBJ2-7
length: 13
CDR3: CAWRGAKRLEQYF
DNA: TGTGCCTGGAGGGGGGCTAAACGGCTCGAGCAGTACTTC

V: TRBV7-2
D: -
size: -
J: TRBJ1-1
length: 16
CDR3: CASSRKTGSMNTEAFF
DNA: TGTGCCAGCAGTCGTAAAACAGGGAGTATGAACACTGAAGCTTTCTTT

V: TRBV5-1
D: -
size: -
J: TRBJ1-2
length: 13
CDR3: CASSQDGYYGYTF
DNA: TGCGCCAGCAGCCAGGACGGCTACTATGGCTACACCTTC